A single sample is the source of the 25 T cell receptor beta chains below, sequenced in a study of blood T cell repertoires in COVID-19. TCRdb keeps only in-frame clones here, not all; method: immunoSEQ multiplex PCR. This repertoire shows more than 110,000 clones, around 82% found once; its top ten account for around 4%. Sequenced input: peripheral blood. These receptor sequences come from a woman aged 55-69 years with acute or convalescent COVID-19.

The chain is built from TRBV2 and TRBJ2-1; 10 bases map to TRBD2. Trimming took 2 bases from V and 8 from J; bases not matched to a gene: 6. Germline CDR1 and CDR2: SNHLY and FYNNEI. This CDR3 is built from 15 residues. CDR3 protein: CASSELAGVIYEQFF. CDR3 nucleotides: TGTGCCAGCAGTGAACTAGCGGGAGTTATCTATGAGCAGTTCTTC.

The chain couples TRBV7-2 to TRBJ2-5; D is perhaps TRBD2 (6 bases). The CDR3 consists of 15 residues. Trimming shortened V by 4 bases and J by 4 bases, and 16 bases separated the two germline ends. CDR1 and CDR2 (germline): SGHTA, FQGNSA. The CDR3 sequence: CASSSPAGLGETQYF. CDR3 bases: TGTGCCAGCAGCTCCCCGGCGGGGTTGGGAGAGACCCAGTACTTC.

The rearrangement links TRBV18 to TRBJ2-1; 7 bases align to TRBD1. This CDR3 has 16 residues. The germline V gene encodes CDR1 KGHSH and CDR2 LQKENI. J lost 0 bases, V lost 0 bases, and 2 bases had no gene match. The CDR3 loop reads CASSPPNRGSYNEQFF. The CDR3 nucleotides are TGTGCCAGCTCACCACCGAACAGGGGCTCCTACAATGAGCAGTTCTTC.

The count of this clone is one. This chain joins TRBV19 and TRBJ2-1; D gene unclear. V was clipped by 3 bases and J by 7 bases, with 7 bases between them. This CDR3 region has 12 residues. Germline-derived CDR1 and CDR2 are LNHDA and SQIVND (reference sequence). CDR3 loop: CASSMFGNEQFF. CDR3 nucleotides: TGTGCCAGTAGTATGTTCGGGAATGAGCAGTTCTTC.

This clone was observed a single time. The CDR3: CASCIAVGEKLFF. The CDR3 region has the DNA TGTGCCAGCTGCATAGCGGTCGGTGAAAAACTGTTTTTT. J is TRBJ1-4 and V is TRBV18; no clear D. Germline V gene data show CDR1 as KGHSH and CDR2 as LQKENI. V lost 7 bases, J lost 7 bases, and 13 bases lay in between. This CDR3 has 13 residues.

This clone was recorded only once. CDR3 amino acids: CASSLASGFSEKLFF. CDR3 nucleotides: TGTGCCAGCAGCTTAGCGTCAGGGTTCAGTGAAAAACTGTTTTTT. V and J are TRBV7-2 and TRBJ1-4; perhaps TRBD1 as D (5 bases). The CDR3 extends over 15 amino acids. CDR1 and CDR2 from the germline V gene are SGHTA and FQGNSA. The germline V and J ends were trimmed by 0 bases and 7 bases, with 12 bases remaining between them.

The chain joins TRBV28 to TRBJ1-3; 8 positions agree with TRBD1. V trimming: 2 bases; J trimming: 7 bases; junction bases outside the gene matches: 4. There are 14 residues in the CDR3. Germline lookup yields CDR1 MDHEN and CDR2 SYDVKM. The CDR3 loop is CASSLLQGGNTIYF. The CDR3 DNA follows: TGTGCCAGCAGTTTACTACAGGGGGGGAACACCATATATTTT.

The V call is TRBV21-1, the J call TRBJ2-5; the D call TRBD2 from the table was never checked on the DNA. TRBV21-1 is noted as a pseudogene. The CDR3 is 15 amino acids. Here the CDR3 DNA reads TGTGCCAGCAGCGGGGCTAGCGGACCACAAGAGACCCAGTACTTC. It is translated as CASSGASGPQETQYF.

CDR3 protein: CASGLGLNEQFF. The CDR3, as DNA: TGTGCTAGTGGTTTGGGGCTTAATGAGCAGTTCTTC. J is TRBJ2-1 and V is TRBV12-5; D not resolved. Germline CDR1 is LGHNT and CDR2 is FRNRAP. The CDR3 totals 12 residues. Trimming left V 1 base short and J 7 bases short, with 5 bases between.

This chain uses TRBV30 with TRBJ2-1; the match to TRBD2 covers 10 bases. CDR1 and CDR2 (germline): GTSNPN, SVGIG (reference sequence). Losses at the gene ends were 1 base for V and 16 bases for J; bases not matched to a gene: 13. The CDR3 totals 14 residues. The CDR3 DNA follows: TGTGCCTGGAGTGGTGGCGTTAGCGGGAGGTCCGGCTTCTTC. Translated, it gives CAWSGGVSGRSGFF.

V usage is TRBV2 and J usage is TRBJ2-1, with 7 bases that match TRBD2. The V gene's germline CDR1 is SNHLY and CDR2 FYNNEI. V trimming: 4 bases; J trimming: 4 bases; junction bases outside the gene matches: 7. There are 15 residues in the CDR3. The CDR3 nucleotides are TGTGCCAGCAGTGTCCCTAGCGGAGCGTACAATGAGCAGTTCTTC. As protein: CASSVPSGAYNEQFF. Looking up the rest from reference TRBV2 and TRBJ2-1 gives the full variable domain: EPEVTQTPSHQVTQMGQEVILRCVPISNHLYFYWYRQILGQKVEFLVSFYNNEISEKSEIFDDQFSVERPDGSNFTLKIRSTKLEDSAMYFCASSVPSGAYNEQFFGPGTRLTVL.

This clone was counted a few times. V and J are TRBV3-1 (or the pseudogene TRBV3-2) and TRBJ2-3; 8 nucleotides agree with TRBD2. The trim removed 4 bases at V and 0 bases at J, leaving 3 bases unmatched. CDR1 LGHDT and CDR2 YNNKEL come from the germline V gene (reference sequence). This CDR3 comprises 15 residues. Here the CDR3 reads CASSPSGRSTDTQYF. CDR3 DNA sequence: TGTGCCAGCAGCCCCAGCGGGAGAAGCACAGATACGCAGTATTTT.

The chain recombines TRBV28 with TRBJ1-1; no reliable D call. The CDR3 runs 12 residues. In germline, CDR1 is MDHEN, CDR2 SYDVKM. V lost 3 bases and J 11 bases, leaving 13 bases between the germline ends. CDR3 DNA sequence: TGTGCCAGCAGTTTTGAGGGTTCTGGTGCTTTCTTT. Its translation is CASSFEGSGAFF. The complete variable domain, with remaining parts taken from reference TRBV28 and TRBJ1-1, reads DVKVTQSSRYLVKRTGEKVFLECVQDMDHENMFWYRQDPGLGLRLIYFSYDVKMKEKGDIPEGYSVSREKKERFSLILESASTNQTSMYLCASSFEGSGAFFGQGTRLTVV.

The gene calls are TRBV9 and TRBJ1-4; tentative D call: TRBD1 (6 bases). Germline V CDR1 and CDR2: SGDLS, YYNGEE. The CDR3 is made up of 16 amino acids. V lost 4 bases and J lost 7, with 20 bases in between. The CDR3 loop is CASSPGTQGGGEKLFF. CDR3 nucleotide sequence: TGTGCCAGCAGCCCAGGGACACAGGGCGGCGGTGAAAAACTGTTTTTT. Together with reference TRBV9 and TRBJ1-4, the CDR3 gives the full variable domain: DSGVTQTPKHLITATGQRVTLRCSPRSGDLSVYWYQQSLDQGLQFLIQYYNGEERAKGNILERFSAQQFPDLHSELNLSSLELGDSALYFCASSPGTQGGGEKLFFGSGTQLSVL.

This chain connects TRBV6-6 to TRBJ1-3; TRBD1 is a possible D gene (5 bases). V lost 2 bases and J lost 2, with 10 bases in between. The CDR3 totals 15 residues. The germline V gene has CDR1 MNHNY and CDR2 SVGAGI (reference sequence). This CDR3 is CASSYRSGAGNTIYF. The CDR3, as DNA: TGTGCCAGCAGTTACAGATCGGGGGCTGGAAACACCATATATTTT.

The chain joins TRBV3-1 (or the pseudogene TRBV3-2) to TRBJ2-1, with D unclear. There are 15 residues in the CDR3. V was trimmed by 0 bases and J by 4 bases, leaving 10 bases between them. Per the germline V gene, CDR1 is LGHDT and CDR2 is YNNKEL (reference sequence). CDR3 in DNA: TGTGCCAGCAGCCAAGATTCCCTCTCTTACAATGAGCAGTTCTTC. Its translation is CASSQDSLSYNEQFF.

The chain's CDR3 is CASSAGPGIYEQYF. CDR3 coding DNA: TGCGCCAGCAGCGCCGGGCCGGGAATCTACGAGCAGTACTTC. The chain links TRBV4-1 to TRBJ2-7, with D maybe TRBD2 (5 bases). Deletions cut 5 bases from V and 3 bases from J, with 14 bases between. Germline CDR1 MGHRA, CDR2 YSYEKL. The CDR3 loop spans 14 amino acids.

This clone showed up just a few times. V is TRBV4-2 and J is TRBJ2-7; possibly TRBD2 for D (6 bases). Per the germline V gene, CDR1 is LGHNA and CDR2 is YNFKEQ. The V end lost 4 bases, the J end lost 2 bases, and 15 bases lay between the germline ends. This CDR3 has 15 amino acids. The chain's CDR3 is CASSLNTGAAYEQYF. CDR3 DNA sequence: TGTGCCAGCAGCCTTAATACGGGAGCTGCCTACGAGCAGTACTTC.

About this clone: Relative to the germline gene, one junction end is altered; a read error may explain this. J is TRBJ1-6 and V is TRBV30; 7 bases fit TRBD1. Looked up from germline, CDR1 is GTSNPN and CDR2 is SVGIG (reference sequence). The CDR3 is made up of 14 amino acids. CDR3 sequence reads: CARRTGQHNSPLHF. The CDR3 DNA reads TGTGCCCGGAGGACGGGACAGCATAATTCACCCCTCCACTTT.

The chain joins TRBV30 to TRBJ1-6, with a weak D call TRBD1 (5 bases). Per germline, CDR1 GTSNPN and CDR2 SVGIG (reference sequence). The CDR3 is 14 amino acids. Trimming took 2 bases from V and 10 from J, leaving 15 bases between them. The CDR3: CAWSTQGFGSPLHF. The CDR3 DNA sequence: TGTGCCTGGAGTACTCAGGGTTTCGGGTCACCCCTCCACTTT.

The gene calls are TRBV5-1 and TRBJ2-1; TRBD1 aligns across 7 bases. V was pared by 4 bases and J by 8 bases, with 3 bases of the junction left unmatched. Germline-derived CDR1 and CDR2 are SGHRS and YFSETQ. This CDR3 has 12 amino acids. The CDR3 sequence: CASSPTGDEQFF. The CDR3 bases are TGCGCCAGCAGCCCCACAGGGGATGAGCAGTTCTTC.

The chain recombines TRBV28 with TRBJ2-1; D unresolved. Between the trimmed V and J ends, which lost 2 bases and 0 bases, there was a span of 5 bases. The CDR3 covers 14 residues. Germline-derived CDR1 and CDR2 are MDHEN and SYDVKM. CDR3 residues: CASSLVGSYNEQFF. The CDR3, as DNA: TGTGCCAGCAGTTTAGTCGGCTCCTACAATGAGCAGTTCTTC.

The genes are TRBV3-1 (or the pseudogene TRBV3-2) and TRBJ2-5; D might be TRBD2 (6 bases). Trimming took 10 bases from V and 3 from J, leaving 12 bases between them. This CDR3 has 12 residues. Germline-derived CDR1 and CDR2 are LGHDT and YNNKEL (reference sequence). This chain's CDR3 is CATKGLKETQYF. In DNA form, the CDR3 reads TGTGCCACCAAGGGACTGAAAGAGACCCAGTACTTC.

This chain connects TRBV19 to TRBJ2-5, with D maybe TRBD2 (6 bases). Germline V lookup: CDR1 LNHDA, CDR2 SQIVND (reference sequence). The V and J ends lost 3 bases and 4 bases respectively, with 9 bases between them. CDR3 length: 13 amino acids. CDR3 nucleotides: TGTGCCAGTAGTATTCCGGGAGTAGAGACCCAGTACTTC. Translating it yields CASSIPGVETQYF.

This clone was observed a single time. Additional DNA sequences in this sample encode the identical CDR3. This sequence joins TRBV10-3 and TRBJ1-1; D possibly corresponds to TRBD1 (6 bases). The CDR3 contains 14 residues. CDR1 is ENHRY and CDR2 is SYGVKD in the germline V gene. V was cut by 0 bases and J by 1 base, with 6 bases left in between. The CDR3 region is CAISESGGNTEAFF. CDR3 nucleotides: TGTGCCATCAGTGAGTCAGGGGGGAACACTGAAGCTTTCTTT.